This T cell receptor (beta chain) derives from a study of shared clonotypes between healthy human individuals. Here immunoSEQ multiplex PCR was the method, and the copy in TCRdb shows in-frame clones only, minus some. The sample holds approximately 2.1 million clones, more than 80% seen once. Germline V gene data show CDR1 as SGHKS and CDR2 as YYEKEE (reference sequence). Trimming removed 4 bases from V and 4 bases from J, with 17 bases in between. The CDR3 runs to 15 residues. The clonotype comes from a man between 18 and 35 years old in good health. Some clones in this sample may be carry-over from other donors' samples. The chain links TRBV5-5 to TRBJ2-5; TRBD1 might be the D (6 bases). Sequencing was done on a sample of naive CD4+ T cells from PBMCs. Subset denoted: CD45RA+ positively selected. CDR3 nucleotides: TGTGCCAGCAGCCCTCAGGGGAGTTCATTAGAGACCCAGTACTTC. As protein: CASSPQGSSLETQYF.